This T cell receptor beta chain was sequenced for a study of metastatic and nonmetastatic thyroid tumors. About the research overall: Malignant thyroid and benign thyroid patients provided blood and tumor or nodule tissue whose repertoires were compared. Whole-study findings and limits: Malignant thyroid tumors reportedly exceeded benign nodules significantly in TCR beta diversity, with the difference appearing in blood and tumor.

Of note for this clone: What it recognizes is unknown. The junction differs from germline at one of its ends, possibly a read error.

Patients underwent thyroid surgery, and none had received any treatment before it. Methods used by the authors: A classifier of distant metastasis in papillary thyroid cancer was built from CDR3 differences (across clinicopathological groups). TCRdb recomputed clones from the PCR reads via MiXCR. The V and J calls shown here were made by TCRdb, not taken from the authors' results. The sample lists 6,400 or so clones; 30% to 35% were seen once. This clonotype originated in a female donor with papillary thyroid cancer or a benign thyroid nodule (not recorded which). Some clones in this sample may be carry-over from other donors' samples. What was sequenced was tumor tissue.

CDR3 sequence: CSAEAQARRQGRRF. CDR3 sequence (DNA): TGCAGTGCTGAGGCCCAAGCGCGTAGACAGGGGCGGAGGTTC. The chain links TRBV20-1 to TRBJ2-7; TRBD1 aligns across 8 bases. The CDR3 contains 14 residues. Germline lookup yields CDR1 DFQATT and CDR2 SNEGSKA (reference sequence).